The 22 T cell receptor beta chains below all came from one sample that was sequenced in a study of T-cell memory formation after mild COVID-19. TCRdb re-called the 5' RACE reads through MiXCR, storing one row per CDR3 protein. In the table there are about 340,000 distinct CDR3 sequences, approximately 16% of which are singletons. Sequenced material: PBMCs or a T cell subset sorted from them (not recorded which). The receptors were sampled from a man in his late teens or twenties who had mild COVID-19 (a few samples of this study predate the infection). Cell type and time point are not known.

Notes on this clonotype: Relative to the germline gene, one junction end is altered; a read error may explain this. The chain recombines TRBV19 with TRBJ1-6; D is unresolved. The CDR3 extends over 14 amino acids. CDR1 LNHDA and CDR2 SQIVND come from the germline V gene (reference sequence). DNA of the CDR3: TGTGCCAGTAGAAGGTCCTCCGGCGGTTCACCCATCCACTTT. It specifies CASRRSSGGSPIHF.

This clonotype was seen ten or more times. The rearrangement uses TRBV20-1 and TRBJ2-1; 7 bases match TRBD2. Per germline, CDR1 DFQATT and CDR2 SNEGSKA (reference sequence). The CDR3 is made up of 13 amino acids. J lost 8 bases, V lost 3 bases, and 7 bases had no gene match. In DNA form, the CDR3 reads TGCAGTGCTAGGTTCCGGGGGGACCATGAGCAGTTCTTC. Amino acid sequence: CSARFRGDHEQFF.

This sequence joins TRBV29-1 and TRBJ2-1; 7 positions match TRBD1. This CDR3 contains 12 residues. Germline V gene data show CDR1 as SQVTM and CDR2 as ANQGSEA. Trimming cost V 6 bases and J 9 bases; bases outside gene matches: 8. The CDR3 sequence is CSVVTGLSEQFF. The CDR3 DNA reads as TGCAGCGTAGTGACAGGGTTAAGTGAGCAGTTCTTC.

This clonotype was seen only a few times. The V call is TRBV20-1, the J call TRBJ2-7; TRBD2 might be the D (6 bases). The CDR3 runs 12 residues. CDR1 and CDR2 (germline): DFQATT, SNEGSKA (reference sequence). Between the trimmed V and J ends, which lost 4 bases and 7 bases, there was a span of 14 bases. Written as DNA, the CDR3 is TGCAGTGCTACCGGGAGATCGCTTGAGCAGTACTTC. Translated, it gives CSATGRSLEQYF.

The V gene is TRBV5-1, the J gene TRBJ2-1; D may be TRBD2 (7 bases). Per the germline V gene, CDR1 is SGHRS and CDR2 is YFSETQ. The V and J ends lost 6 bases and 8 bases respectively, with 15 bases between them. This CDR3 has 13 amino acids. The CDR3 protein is CASTLGAGDEQFF. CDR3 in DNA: TGCGCCAGCACCCTGGGGGCGGGAGATGAGCAGTTCTTC.

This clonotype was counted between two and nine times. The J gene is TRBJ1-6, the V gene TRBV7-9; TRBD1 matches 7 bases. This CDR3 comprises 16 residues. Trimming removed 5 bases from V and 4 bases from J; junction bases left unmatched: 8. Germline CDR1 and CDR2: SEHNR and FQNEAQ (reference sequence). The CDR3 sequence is CASSQGTVIYNSPLHF. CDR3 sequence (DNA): TGTGCCAGCAGCCAAGGGACAGTGATTTATAATTCACCCCTCCACTTT.

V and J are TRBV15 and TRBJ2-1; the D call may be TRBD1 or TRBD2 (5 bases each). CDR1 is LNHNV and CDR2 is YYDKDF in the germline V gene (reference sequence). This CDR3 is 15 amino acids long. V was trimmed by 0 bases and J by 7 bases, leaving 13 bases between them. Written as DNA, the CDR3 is TGTGCCACCAGCAGAGAGAGGGGCTTGACGAATGAGCAGTTCTTC. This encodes CATSRERGLTNEQFF.

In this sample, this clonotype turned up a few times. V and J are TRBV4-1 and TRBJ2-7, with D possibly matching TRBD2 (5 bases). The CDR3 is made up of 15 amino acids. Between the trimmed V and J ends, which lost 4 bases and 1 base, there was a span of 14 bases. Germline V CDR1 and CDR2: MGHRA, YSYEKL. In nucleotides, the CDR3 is TGCGCCAGCAGCCGATCGGACTGGGCTTCCTACGAGCAGTACTTC. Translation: CASSRSDWASYEQYF.

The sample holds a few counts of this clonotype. For the CDR3, the DNA is TGTGCCAGCAGCCATCTCAGTCGGCGGGACAATCAGCCCCAGCATTTT. It is translated as CASSHLSRRDNQPQHF. The chain is built from TRBV7-8 and TRBJ1-5; no definite D call. The CDR3 covers 16 residues. The germline V gene has CDR1 SGHVS and CDR2 FQNEAQ. V lost 5 bases, J lost 3 bases, and 17 bases lay in between. The variable domain in full, with the rest retrieved from reference TRBV7-8 and TRBJ1-5, is GAGVSQSPRYKVAKRGQDVALRCDPISGHVSLFWYQQALGQGPEFLTYFQNEAQLDKSGLPSDRFFAERPEGSVSTLKIQRTQQEDSAVYLCASSHLSRRDNQPQHFGDGTRLSIL.

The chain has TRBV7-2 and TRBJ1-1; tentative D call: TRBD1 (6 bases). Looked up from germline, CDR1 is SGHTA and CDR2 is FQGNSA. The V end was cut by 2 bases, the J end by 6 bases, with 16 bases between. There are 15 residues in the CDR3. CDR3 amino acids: CASSLNPGGNSEAFF. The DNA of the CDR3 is TGTGCCAGCAGCTTAAATCCGGGGGGCAACTCTGAAGCTTTCTTT.

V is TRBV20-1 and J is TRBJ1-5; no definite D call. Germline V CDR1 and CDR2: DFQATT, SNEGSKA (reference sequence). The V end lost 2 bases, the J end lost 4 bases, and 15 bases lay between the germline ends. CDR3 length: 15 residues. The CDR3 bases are TGCAGTGCTAGACGTCGGACCGGGGTAAATCAGCCCCAGCATTTT. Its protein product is CSARRRTGVNQPQHF.

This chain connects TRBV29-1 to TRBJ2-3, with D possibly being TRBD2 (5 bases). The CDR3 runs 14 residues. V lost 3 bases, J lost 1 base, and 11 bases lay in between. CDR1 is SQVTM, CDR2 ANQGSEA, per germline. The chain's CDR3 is CSVERAWGTDTQYF. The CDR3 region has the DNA TGCAGCGTTGAGCGGGCCTGGGGCACAGATACGCAGTATTTT.

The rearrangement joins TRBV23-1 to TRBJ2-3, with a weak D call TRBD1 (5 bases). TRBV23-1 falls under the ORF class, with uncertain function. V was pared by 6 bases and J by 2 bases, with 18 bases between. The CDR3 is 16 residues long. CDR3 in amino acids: CASSPFETDSTDTQYF. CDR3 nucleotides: TGCGCCAGCAGCCCGTTCGAGACAGACTCCACAGATACGCAGTATTTT.

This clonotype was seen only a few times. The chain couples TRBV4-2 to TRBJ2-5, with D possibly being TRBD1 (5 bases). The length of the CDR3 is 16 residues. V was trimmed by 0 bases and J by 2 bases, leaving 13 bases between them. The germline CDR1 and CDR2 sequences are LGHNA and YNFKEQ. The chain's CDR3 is CASSQDLGTGQETQYF. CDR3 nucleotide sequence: TGTGCCAGCAGCCAAGATCTGGGAACAGGTCAAGAGACCCAGTACTTC.

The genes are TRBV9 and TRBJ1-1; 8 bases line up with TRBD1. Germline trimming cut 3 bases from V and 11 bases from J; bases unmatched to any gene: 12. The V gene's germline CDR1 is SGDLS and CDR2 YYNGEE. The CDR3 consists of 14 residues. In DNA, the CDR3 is TGTGCCAGCAGCGCCCCTCGACAGGGGAATATCGCTTTCTTT. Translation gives CASSAPRQGNIAFF.

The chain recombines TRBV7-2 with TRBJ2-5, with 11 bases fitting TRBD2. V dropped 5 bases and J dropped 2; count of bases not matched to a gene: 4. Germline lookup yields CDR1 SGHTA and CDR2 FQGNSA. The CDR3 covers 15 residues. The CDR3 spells CASSATSGGQETQYF. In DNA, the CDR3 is TGTGCCAGCAGCGCAACTAGCGGGGGACAAGAGACCCAGTACTTC.

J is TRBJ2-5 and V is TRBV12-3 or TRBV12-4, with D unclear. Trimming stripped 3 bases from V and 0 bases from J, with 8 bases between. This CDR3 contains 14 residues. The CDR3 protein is CASSFAAYQETQYF. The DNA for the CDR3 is TGTGCCAGCAGTTTTGCAGCGTACCAAGAGACCCAGTACTTC.

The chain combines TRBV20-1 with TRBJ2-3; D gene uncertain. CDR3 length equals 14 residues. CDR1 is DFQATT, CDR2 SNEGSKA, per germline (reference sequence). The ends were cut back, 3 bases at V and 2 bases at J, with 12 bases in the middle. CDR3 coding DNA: TGCAGTGCTAGGTTAGGCGGAGCCACAGATACGCAGTATTTT. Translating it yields CSARLGGATDTQYF.

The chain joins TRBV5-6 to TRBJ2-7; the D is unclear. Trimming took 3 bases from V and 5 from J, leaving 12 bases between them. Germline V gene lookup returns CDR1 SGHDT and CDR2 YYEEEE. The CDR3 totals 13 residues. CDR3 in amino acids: CASSSSFVHEQYV. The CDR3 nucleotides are TGTGCCAGCAGCTCGTCTTTCGTCCACGAGCAGTACGTC.

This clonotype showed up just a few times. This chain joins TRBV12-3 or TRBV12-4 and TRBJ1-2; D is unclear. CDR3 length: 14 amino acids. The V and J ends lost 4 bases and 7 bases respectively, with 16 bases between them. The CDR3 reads CASSWNTPGSGYTF. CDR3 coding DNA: TGTGCCAGCAGTTGGAACACCCCCGGGAGTGGCTACACCTTC.

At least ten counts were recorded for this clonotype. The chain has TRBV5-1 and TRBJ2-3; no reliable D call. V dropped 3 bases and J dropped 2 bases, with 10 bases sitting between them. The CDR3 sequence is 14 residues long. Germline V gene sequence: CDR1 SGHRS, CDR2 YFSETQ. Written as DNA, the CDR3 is TGCGCCAGCAGCTCTGGCAGAGCCACAGATACGCAGTATTTT. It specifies CASSSGRATDTQYF.

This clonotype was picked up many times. The CDR3: CASSFTSAYEQFF. The CDR3 region has the DNA TGTGCCAGCAGCTTTACTAGCGCATATGAGCAGTTCTTC. The V and J genes are TRBV7-6 and TRBJ2-1; 7 nucleotides agree with TRBD2. This CDR3 has 13 amino acids. In germline, CDR1 is SGHVS, CDR2 FNYEAQ. With 3 bases clipped from V and 8 bases from J, the junction kept 4 bases outside the gene matches.